The source of this T cell receptor beta chain is a study of cytomegalovirus exposure and HLA in healthy donors. As regards this clone: The antigen is undetermined.

This CDR3 has 13 amino acids. The germline V and J ends were trimmed by 5 bases and 5 bases, with 9 bases remaining between them. The germline V gene encodes CDR1 MNHEY and CDR2 SVGAGI. This PCR relied on a set of 60 Vbeta primers and 13 Jbeta primers. Data came from immunoSEQ multiplex PCR; TCRdb stores just in-frame clones and leaves some out. The sample totals tens of thousands of clones. Study outcomes and limitations: HLA restriction was apparent for most CMV-associated TCR beta chains in a later analysis.

The donors comprised healthy bone marrow donors. Specimen: PBMCs. The receptor comes from a man aged 40-55 years in good health and CMV-seropositive. The chain uses TRBV6-5 and TRBJ2-2; maybe TRBD2 (5 bases). DNA for the CDR3: TGTGCCAGCAGTGAAGCGGAGACCGGGGAGCTGTTTTTT. It yields the protein CASSEAETGELFF.